Reported below is one TCR beta chain. Germline CDR1 is SGHNT and CDR2 is YYREEE (reference sequence). Trimming left V 4 bases short and J 4 bases short, with 11 bases between. The CDR3 has 13 residues. This sample stems from a study of blood T cell repertoires in COVID-19. Study in general: The origin of the acute and convalescent COVID-19 samples was the United States, Italy and Spain.

Sequencing was performed with immunoSEQ multiplex PCR; in TCRdb, only in-frame clones are kept and a portion is missing. The table includes some 250,000 clones, approximately 90% detected once. Specimen: peripheral blood. The chain employs TRBV5-4 and TRBJ1-1; the D gene is possibly TRBD1 (5 bases). This receptor was identified in a woman in her forties who had recovered from COVID-19. CDR3 sequence reads: CASSRGGGTEAFF. The CDR3 DNA follows: TGTGCCAGCAGCCGCGGGGGGGGCACTGAAGCTTTCTTT.